This record covers a single TCR beta chain. Its target is unknown. The sample is drawn from a study of cytomegalovirus exposure and HLA in healthy donors. General study points: Later analysis associated a missense DCLRE1C variant with TCR beta V- and J-gene trimming. In an earlier analysis, about 87% or about 30%: the productive usage of most TCR beta V segments. It was taken for granted in presence/absence analyses that sequencing depth across donors was roughly uniform.

PCR employed 60 Vbeta and 13 Jbeta primers. The repertoire was sequenced with immunoSEQ multiplex PCR; TCRdb's copy has only in-frame clones and lacks some. The sample spans 100,000 to 150,000 clones; the ten largest clones claim about 2.2%. V shed 6 bases and J 2 bases; nucleotides not matched to a gene: 6. CDR1 is SNHLY and CDR2 is FYNNEI in the germline V gene. The CDR3 totals 15 residues. Sequenced material: PBMCs. The sequence was obtained from a man aged 35-49 years in good health and CMV-seronegative. The chain recombines TRBV2 with TRBJ2-3, with TRBD1 matching 9 bases. DNA for the CDR3: TGTGCCAGCAGGGGGGGACAGGGCGACACAGATACGCAGTATTTT. Translating gives CASRGGQGDTDTQYF.